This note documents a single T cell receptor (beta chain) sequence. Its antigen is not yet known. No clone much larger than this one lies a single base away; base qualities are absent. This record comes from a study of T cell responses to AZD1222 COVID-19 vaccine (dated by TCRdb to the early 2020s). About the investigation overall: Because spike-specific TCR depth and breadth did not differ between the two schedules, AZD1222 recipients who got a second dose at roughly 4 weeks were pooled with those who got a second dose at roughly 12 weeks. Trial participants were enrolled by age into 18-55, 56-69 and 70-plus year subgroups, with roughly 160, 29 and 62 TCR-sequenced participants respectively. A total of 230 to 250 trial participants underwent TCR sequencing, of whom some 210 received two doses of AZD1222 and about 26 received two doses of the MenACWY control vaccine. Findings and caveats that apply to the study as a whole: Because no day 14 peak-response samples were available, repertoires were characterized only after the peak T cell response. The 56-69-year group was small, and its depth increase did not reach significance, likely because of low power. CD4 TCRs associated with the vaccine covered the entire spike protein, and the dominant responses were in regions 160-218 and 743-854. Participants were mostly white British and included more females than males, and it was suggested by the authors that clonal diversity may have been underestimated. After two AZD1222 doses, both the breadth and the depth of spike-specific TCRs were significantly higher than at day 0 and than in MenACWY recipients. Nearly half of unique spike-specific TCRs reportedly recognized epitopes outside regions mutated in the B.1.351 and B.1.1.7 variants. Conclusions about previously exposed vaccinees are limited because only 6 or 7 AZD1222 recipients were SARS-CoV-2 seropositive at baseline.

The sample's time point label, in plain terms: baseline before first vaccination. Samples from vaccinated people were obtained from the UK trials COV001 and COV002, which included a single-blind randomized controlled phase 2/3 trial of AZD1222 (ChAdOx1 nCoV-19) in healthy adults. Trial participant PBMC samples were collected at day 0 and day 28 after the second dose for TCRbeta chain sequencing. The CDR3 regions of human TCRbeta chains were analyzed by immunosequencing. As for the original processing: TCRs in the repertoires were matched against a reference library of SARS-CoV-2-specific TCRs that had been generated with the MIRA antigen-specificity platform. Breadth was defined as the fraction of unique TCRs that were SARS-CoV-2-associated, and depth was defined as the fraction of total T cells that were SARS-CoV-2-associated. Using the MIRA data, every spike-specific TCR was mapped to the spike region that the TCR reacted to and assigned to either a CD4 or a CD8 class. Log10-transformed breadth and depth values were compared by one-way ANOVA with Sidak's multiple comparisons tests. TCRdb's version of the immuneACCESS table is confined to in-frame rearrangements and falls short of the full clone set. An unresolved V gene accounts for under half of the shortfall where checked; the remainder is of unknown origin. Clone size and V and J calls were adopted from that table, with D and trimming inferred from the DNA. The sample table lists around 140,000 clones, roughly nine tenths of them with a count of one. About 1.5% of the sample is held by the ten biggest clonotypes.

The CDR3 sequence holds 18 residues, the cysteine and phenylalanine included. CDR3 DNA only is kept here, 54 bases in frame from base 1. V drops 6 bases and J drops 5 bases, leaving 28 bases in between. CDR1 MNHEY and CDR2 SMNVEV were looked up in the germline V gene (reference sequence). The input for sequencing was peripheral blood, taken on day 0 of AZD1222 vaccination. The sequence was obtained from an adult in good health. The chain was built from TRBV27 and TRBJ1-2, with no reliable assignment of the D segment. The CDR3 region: CASRIRADSGPSDYGYTF. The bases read TGTGCCAGCAGAATAAGGGCGGACTCCGGGCCCAGCGATTATGGCTACACCTTC.